This passage covers 14 T cell receptor beta chains from one sample sequenced in a study of blood T cell repertoires in COVID-19. Only in-frame clones appear in the TCRdb table, and some are missing; sequencing was by immunoSEQ multiplex PCR. The table records roughly 100,000 clones, roughly 82% of them present only once. The sequencing sample was made of peripheral blood. Every receptor here comes from a man older than 75 with acute or convalescent COVID-19.

The chain couples TRBV4-3 to TRBJ2-1; D might be TRBD1 (6 bases). The germline CDR1 and CDR2 sequences are LGHNA and YSLEER. Trimming shortened V by 4 bases and J by 2 bases, and 12 bases separated the two germline ends. The CDR3 is 15 residues long. The CDR3 DNA sequence: TGCGCCAGCAGCCCACGGGACACAACCTACAATGAGCAGTTCTTC. It codes for CASSPRDTTYNEQFF.

The chain joins TRBV7-9 to TRBJ1-1; 7 nucleotides line up with TRBD1. In germline, CDR1 is SEHNR, CDR2 FQNEAQ (reference sequence). V was pared by 0 bases and J by 12 bases, with 13 bases of the junction left unmatched. This CDR3 spans 15 amino acids. The CDR3 spells CASSLALGGESGTFF. The CDR3 nucleotides read TGTGCCAGCAGCTTAGCGCTAGGGGGCGAAAGCGGAACTTTCTTT.

V usage is TRBV10-3 and J usage is TRBJ2-5, with 10 bases aligning to TRBD1. The CDR3 spans 14 residues. Germline V gene lookup returns CDR1 ENHRY and CDR2 SYGVKD. V lost 2 bases to trimming and J lost 5 bases; unmatched junction nucleotides: 2. The CDR3 loop reads CAISEGTGAETQYF. CDR3 DNA: TGTGCCATCAGTGAGGGGACAGGGGCGGAGACCCAGTACTTC.

In DNA form, the CDR3 reads TGTGCCAGCAGTTCGGACGACGCGTCGGGAACCGATACGCAGTATTTT. Encoded protein: CASSSDDASGTDTQYF. The genes are TRBV6-2 or TRBV6-3 and TRBJ2-3; maybe TRBD2 (5 bases). Germline CDR1 MNHEY, CDR2 SVGEGT. Trimming took 4 bases from V and 6 from J, leaving 20 bases between them. This CDR3 has 16 amino acids.

The chain recombines TRBV20-1 with TRBJ1-1, with D perhaps matching TRBD1 (5 bases). V was trimmed by 3 bases and J by 3 bases, leaving 11 bases between them. CDR3 length: 13 residues. CDR1 DFQATT and CDR2 SNEGSKA come from the germline V gene (reference sequence). This CDR3 is CSASDSADTEAFF. The CDR3 DNA reads TGCAGTGCTAGTGACAGCGCGGACACTGAAGCTTTCTTT.

CDR3 residues: CASSTRSREQYF. CDR3 coding DNA: TGTGCCAGTAGTACCCGATCCCGGGAGCAGTACTTC. The V gene is TRBV19, the J gene TRBJ2-7, with D hard to call. Germline V gene data show CDR1 as LNHDA and CDR2 as SQIVND (reference sequence). The V and J ends lost 4 bases and 7 bases respectively, with 11 bases between them. This CDR3 has 12 amino acids.

The chain has TRBV11-3 and TRBJ2-3, with 13 bases that match TRBD2. CDR3 length: 16 residues. V lost 3 bases to trimming and J lost 1 base; unmatched junction nucleotides: 1. In germline, CDR1 is SGHNT, CDR2 YENEEA. The DNA of the CDR3 is TGTGCCAGCAGCTTGGGACTAGCGGGACGCACAGATACGCAGTATTTT. Translating gives CASSLGLAGRTDTQYF.

The chain combines TRBV3-1 (or the pseudogene TRBV3-2) with TRBJ2-1, with TRBD2 matching over 8 bases. V lost 4 bases to trimming and J lost 7 bases; unmatched junction nucleotides: 9. Germline lookup yields CDR1 LGHDT and CDR2 YNNKEL (reference sequence). The CDR3 totals 15 residues. The CDR3 sequence: CASSPGGRRENEQFF. CDR3 in DNA: TGTGCCAGCAGCCCAGGCGGGAGGAGGGAGAATGAGCAGTTCTTC.

V gene TRBV9 combines with J gene TRBJ2-2; TRBD2 matches 7 bases. V was pared by 4 bases and J by 4 bases, with 13 bases of the junction left unmatched. There are 17 residues in the CDR3. Looked up from germline, CDR1 is SGDLS and CDR2 is YYNGEE. CDR3 sequence (DNA): TGTGCCAGCAGCCTCACCTTTGGGGGAGGGACCACCGGGGAGCTGTTTTTT. It specifies CASSLTFGGGTTGELFF. Full variable domain (remainder filled in from reference TRBV9 and TRBJ2-2): DSGVTQTPKHLITATGQRVTLRCSPRSGDLSVYWYQQSLDQGLQFLIQYYNGEERAKGNILERFSAQQFPDLHSELNLSSLELGDSALYFCASSLTFGGGTTGELFFGEGSRLTVL.

The chain couples TRBV5-1 to TRBJ1-1; D possibly corresponds to TRBD1 (5 bases). Trimming cost V 0 bases and J 4 bases, with 13 bases left between them. CDR3 length: 15 residues. Germline values: CDR1 SGHRS, CDR2 YFSETQ. The CDR3 nucleotides read TGCGCCAGCAGCTTGGGGTCGGTGGGGCCCACTGAAGCTTTCTTT. It is translated as CASSLGSVGPTEAFF.

The chain employs TRBV14 and TRBJ1-1; D uncertain. CDR1 SGHDN and CDR2 FVKESK come from the germline V gene. This CDR3 comprises 14 residues. Trimming left V 0 bases short and J 3 bases short, with 8 bases between. The chain's CDR3 is CASSQDLRDTEAFF. In DNA, the CDR3 is TGTGCCAGCAGCCAAGATTTGAGGGACACTGAAGCTTTCTTT.

V and J are TRBV3-1 (or the pseudogene TRBV3-2) and TRBJ1-2; D is uncertain. V lost 4 bases to trimming and J lost 5 bases, with 17 bases between them. The CDR3 is 15 residues long. Germline assignment: CDR1 LGHDT and CDR2 YNNKEL (reference sequence). Here the CDR3 reads CASSPPRIVPYGYTF. In nucleotides, the CDR3 is TGTGCCAGCAGCCCACCGAGGATTGTTCCTTATGGCTACACCTTC.

The chain combines TRBV10-3 with TRBJ1-4; D perhaps matches TRBD1 (5 bases). This CDR3 contains 14 residues. V lost 10 bases, J lost 7 bases, and 19 bases lay in between. CDR1 and CDR2 from the germline V gene are ENHRY and SYGVKD. The CDR3 DNA is TGTGCCACTTCAGGGCCGCGAGGCCCTGAAAAACTGTTTTTT. Its protein product is CATSGPRGPEKLFF.

V usage is TRBV30 and J usage is TRBJ1-3; D possibly corresponds to TRBD1 (5 bases). The length of the CDR3 is 16 residues. CDR1 GTSNPN and CDR2 SVGIG come from the germline V gene (reference sequence). The V end was cut by 0 bases, the J end by 3 bases, with 15 bases between. CDR3 loop: CAWSVNGGVRGNTIYF. The CDR3 DNA reads TGTGCCTGGAGTGTAAATGGAGGGGTCCGTGGAAACACCATATATTTT. Full variable domain (remainder filled in from reference TRBV30 and TRBJ1-3): SQTIHQWPATLVQPVGSPLSLECTVEGTSNPNLYWYRQAAGRGLQLLFYSVGIGQISSEVPQNLSASRPQDRQFILSSKKLLLSDSGFYLCAWSVNGGVRGNTIYFGEGSWLTVV.